Described below is a single T cell receptor (beta chain) sequence and its context. Its specificity is not known. This CDR3 is built from 15 residues. Trimming took 3 bases from V and 6 from J; bases not matched to a gene: 10. Germline loops: CDR1 SGHNT, CDR2 YYREEE (reference sequence). The data originate from a study of cytomegalovirus exposure and HLA in healthy donors. Whole-study context: Sequencing of 150 million to 200 million T cells in an earlier analysis found about 120 million unique TCR beta sequences. Findings and caveats of the study: Most of the TCR beta V segments (in an earlier analysis) were productive either about 87% or about 30% of the time. A later analysis showed TCR association rates differing by HLA locus, peaking at DRB1 and lowest at HLA-C.

In the PCR, 60 Vbeta and 13 Jbeta primers were used. Profiled with immunoSEQ multiplex PCR; TCRdb holds only in-frame clones, not every one. The repertoire includes about 98,000 clones, roughly 77% of them detected once, and less than 1.5% sits in the top ten. This rearrangement joins TRBV5-4 to TRBJ2-7; 9 bases are shared with TRBD1. The TCR was taken from a man aged 35 to 55 in good health and CMV-seronegative. The sample taken for sequencing was PBMCs. DNA for the CDR3: TGTGCCAGCAGCTCCAGGGACAGGGTGACTTCCGAGCAGTACTTC. Translating it yields CASSSRDRVTSEQYF.